A selection of T cell receptor beta chains follows, all from one sample in a study of blood T cell repertoires in COVID-19. TCRdb keeps only in-frame clones here, not all; method: immunoSEQ multiplex PCR. The profile shows some 190,000 clones, 60% to 80% of them singletons. Sequenced: PBMCs or T cells enriched from blood (not recorded which). These receptors all come from a man aged 60 to 75 who had been exposed to COVID-19. Each CDR3 is given with its conserved first and last residue. A D gene is named only where the DNA matches it firmly. The size field is filled for only some rows; it gives once, few, many or a size class.

TRBD1	-	TRBV6-5	12	TRBJ2-7	CASRGQGNEQYF	TGTGCCAGCAGGGGACAGGGCAACGAGCAGTACTTC
-	-	TRBV10-1	15	TRBJ2-7	CASSENGVKAYEQYF	TGCGCCAGCAGTGAGAACGGAGTTAAGGCCTACGAGCAGTACTTC
TRBD2	-	TRBV29-1	13	TRBJ2-1	CSVEIAGRSEQFF	TGCAGCGTTGAAATAGCGGGGAGGTCTGAGCAGTTCTTC
TRBD1	-	TRBV12-3/TRBV12-4	13	TRBJ1-2	CASRETGLYGYTF	TGTGCCAGCAGAGAGACAGGGTTATATGGCTACACCTTC
-	-	TRBV5-4	15	TRBJ2-7	CASSLGGDSLYEQYF	TGTGCCAGCAGCTTGGGGGGGGACAGCCTCTACGAGCAGTACTTC
TRBD1	-	TRBV10-2	16	TRBJ1-4	CASSEGLTGGREKLFF	TGCGCCAGCAGTGAAGGATTAACAGGGGGTAGAGAAAAACTGTTTTTT
TRBD2	-	TRBV14	14	TRBJ2-1	CASSRAGRYNEQFF	TGTGCCAGCAGCCGAGCGGGAAGGTACAATGAGCAGTTCTTC
TRBD1	-	TRBV6-5	14	TRBJ1-2	CASRRGQGIYGYTF	TGTGCCAGCAGGCGGGGACAGGGAATCTATGGCTACACCTTC
TRBD1	-	TRBV19	15	TRBJ1-5	CASSTGTGLVQPQHF	TGTGCCAGTAGCACCGGGACAGGGCTGGTTCAGCCCCAGCATTTT
-	once	TRBV28	14	TRBJ1-2	CASSLGRGNYGYTF	TGTGCCAGCAGTCTTGGGAGGGGGAACTATGGCTACACCTTC
-	once	TRBV27	13	TRBJ2-2	CASSFVYPGELFF	TGTGCCAGCAGTTTTGTCTATCCCGGGGAGCTGTTTTTT
TRBD1	many	TRBV7-9	14	TRBJ2-5	CASSPPGGGETQYF	TGTGCCAGCAGCCCGCCAGGGGGTGGAGAGACCCAGTACTTC
TRBD1	many	TRBV19	13	TRBJ1-5	CASNGQGNQPQHF	TGTGCCAGCAATGGACAGGGAAATCAGCCCCAGCATTTT
TRBD1	-	TRBV18	16	TRBJ2-6	CASYRDSSSGANVLTF	TGTGCCAGCTATCGGGACAGCAGCTCTGGGGCCAACGTCCTGACTTTC
-	-	TRBV9	15	TRBJ1-1	CASSPREGWGTEAFF	TGTGCCAGCAGCCCCCGTGAGGGTTGGGGCACTGAAGCTTTCTTT
-	many	TRBV30	12	TRBJ1-2	CAWSTGTYGYTF	TGTGCCTGGTCTACAGGGACCTATGGCTACACCTTC
-	-	TRBV6-5	13	TRBJ1-5	CASSYRSNQPQHF	TGTGCCAGCAGTTACCGGAGCAATCAGCCCCAGCATTTT
-	-	TRBV18	14	TRBJ2-7	CASSPLAAVHEQYF	TGTGCCAGCTCACCTTTGGCGGCCGTCCACGAGCAGTACTTC
-	-	TRBV9	14	TRBJ2-3	CASSPGQFGDTQYF	TGTGCCAGCAGCCCCGGACAGTTCGGGGATACGCAGTATTTT
-	once	TRBV18	12	TRBJ1-5	CASSQANQPQHF	TGTGCCAGCTCACAAGCAAATCAGCCCCAGCATTTT
-	-	TRBV9	16	TRBJ1-2	CASSARDTYSSGGYTF	TGTGCCAGCAGCGCCAGAGACACTTACTCCAGCGGTGGCTACACCTTC
-	-	TRBV19	13	TRBJ2-3	CASSKRGTDTQYF	TGTGCCAGTAGTAAACGGGGCACAGATACGCAGTATTTT
TRBD2	-	TRBV20-1	14	TRBJ2-3	CSASRDGGRDTQYF	TGCAGTGCTAGTCGGGACGGCGGGAGAGATACGCAGTATTTT
TRBD1	-	TRBV29-1	13	TRBJ2-7	CSVAGTGVHEQYF	TGCAGCGTCGCCGGGACAGGGGTCCACGAGCAGTACTTC
-	-	TRBV9	18	TRBJ1-3	CASSVGPQAQTSGNTIYF	TGTGCCAGCAGCGTAGGTCCCCAGGCCCAAACCTCTGGAAACACCATATATTTT
TRBD2	-	TRBV11-3	17	TRBJ2-1	CASSSGLAGVGVNEQFF	TGTGCCAGCAGCTCCGGACTAGCGGGAGTCGGGGTCAATGAGCAGTTCTTC
TRBD1	-	TRBV10-1	16	TRBJ2-2	CASSEILQGAAGELFF	TGCGCCAGCAGTGAAATTCTACAGGGGGCAGCCGGGGAGCTGTTTTTT
TRBD1	-	TRBV6-5	16	TRBJ2-3	CASSYSVGGHTDTQYF	TGTGCCAGCAGTTACTCGGTAGGGGGCCACACAGATACGCAGTATTTT
-	few	TRBV7-8	14	TRBJ2-3	CASTDRRSTDTQYF	TGTGCCAGCACCGACAGGAGGAGCACAGATACGCAGTATTTT
TRBD2	-	TRBV7-3	17	TRBJ2-1	CASSLSRAGGPHNEQFF	TGTGCCAGCAGCTTAAGTCGAGCGGGAGGGCCTCACAATGAGCAGTTCTTC
-	-	TRBV15	17	TRBJ1-6	CATSRDAQVGSNSPLHF	TGTGCCACCAGCAGAGATGCCCAGGTTGGTTCAAATTCACCCCTCCACTTT
TRBD1	many	TRBV29-1	15	TRBJ2-2	CSVVTGGIVTGELFF	TGCAGCGTTGTGACAGGGGGCATCGTCACCGGGGAGCTGTTTTTT
-	-	TRBV5-4	15	TRBJ1-1	CASSGGGGRRPEAFF	TGTGCCAGCAGCGGGGGAGGGGGTAGGAGGCCTGAAGCTTTCTTT